This entry lists 26 T cell receptor beta chains sequenced from one sample in a study of blood T cell repertoires in COVID-19. Some clones are missing from TCRdb's copy, which holds only in-frame ones; the method was immunoSEQ multiplex PCR. Among about 81,000 clones listed, roughly four fifths were seen once. Source material: peripheral blood. The receptors were gathered from a man between 60 and 75 years old with acute or convalescent COVID-19.

This rearrangement joins TRBV2 to TRBJ1-2; no definite D call. V was cut by 7 bases and J by 7 bases, with 22 bases left in between. The CDR3 is 15 residues long. Germline CDR1 and CDR2: SNHLY and FYNNEI. The CDR3 nucleotides read TGTGCCAGCACTCAACTGAGCGGGAGTTTGGGTGGCTACACCTTC. It translates to CASTQLSGSLGGYTF.

The chain joins TRBV29-1 to TRBJ1-1, with D possibly being TRBD1 (5 bases). The CDR3 contains 13 residues. CDR1 is SQVTM, CDR2 ANQGSEA, per germline. Trimming shortened V by 5 bases and J by 5 bases, and 15 bases separated the two germline ends. This chain's CDR3 is CSVPGNGGTEAFF. The CDR3 nucleotides are TGCAGCGTTCCGGGGAACGGGGGGACTGAAGCTTTCTTT. The whole variable domain, filled in from reference TRBV29-1 and TRBJ1-1, reads SAVISQKPSRDICQRGTSLTIQCQVDSQVTMMFWYRQQPGQSLTLIATANQGSEATYESGFVIDKFPISRPNLTFSTLTVSNMSPEDSSIYLCSVPGNGGTEAFFGQGTRLTVV.

A single count supports this clone. J is TRBJ2-6 and V is TRBV5-3; a weak D match, TRBD2 (6 bases). TRBV5-3 has ORF status, its function being uncertain. The CDR3 length is 19 residues. V lost 2 bases and J lost 1, with 19 bases in between. The CDR3 region has the DNA TGTGCCAGAAGCTTCGGCTCGGCTAGCGAAACTTCTGGGGCCAACGTCCTGACTTTC. Residues: CARSFGSASETSGANVLTF.

The chain joins TRBV18 to TRBJ1-4; D remains unclear. V lost 3 bases to trimming and J lost 0 bases, with 8 bases between them. CDR3 length equals 15 residues. Germline V gives CDR1 KGHSH, CDR2 LQKENI. CDR3 residues: CASSPPGATNEKLFF. Written as DNA, the CDR3 is TGTGCCAGCTCACCCCCGGGTGCAACTAATGAAAAACTGTTTTTT.

The chain couples TRBV3-1 (or the pseudogene TRBV3-2) to TRBJ2-2; 8 bases fit TRBD2. The CDR3 runs to 16 residues. V gave up 4 bases and J gave up 0 bases; unmatched junction bases: 4. Germline CDR1 LGHDT, CDR2 YNNKEL (reference sequence). CDR3 nucleotide sequence: TGTGCCAGCAGCCGTGCGGGGGGTTCGAACACCGGGGAGCTGTTTTTT. Its translation is CASSRAGGSNTGELFF.

The J gene is TRBJ2-5, the V gene TRBV18, with D maybe TRBD2 (7 bases). Germline V CDR1 and CDR2: KGHSH, LQKENI. CDR3 length equals 15 residues. Trimming took off 5 bases at V and 1 base at J, with 14 bases between the two ends. The CDR3, as DNA: TGTGCCAGCTCAGAAGGGGGGGGCCTCCAAGAGACCCAGTACTTC. This encodes CASSEGGGLQETQYF.

V and J are TRBV5-6 and TRBJ2-1, with a possible D match to TRBD1 (5 bases). This CDR3 is 12 amino acids long. Germline V gene lookup returns CDR1 SGHDT and CDR2 YYEEEE. V shed 3 bases and J shed 8 bases, with 9 bases lying between them. The CDR3 DNA reads as TGTGCCAGCAGCTCCATCAGGGATGAGCAGTTCTTC. This codes for CASSSIRDEQFF.

This clone was seen a single time. V is TRBV24-1 and J is TRBJ2-3; 13 nucleotides match TRBD2. With V trimmed by 3 bases and J by 5 bases, 7 bases remained unmatched. CDR3 length: 17 amino acids. Germline V lookup: CDR1 KGHDR, CDR2 SFDVKD. Written as DNA, the CDR3 is TGTGCCACCAGTGATCCTGGACTAGCGGGAGCGAAAGATACGCAGTATTTT. This gives the protein CATSDPGLAGAKDTQYF.

This clone came up once. The chain employs TRBV18 and TRBJ2-5, with 14 bases identical to TRBD2. Germline CDR1 KGHSH, CDR2 LQKENI. V was pared by 4 bases and J by 5 bases, with 0 bases of the junction left unmatched. The CDR3 is 14 residues long. CDR3 sequence: CASSRTSGGETQYF. CDR3 DNA: TGTGCCAGCTCACGGACTAGCGGGGGGGAGACCCAGTACTTC. Complete variable domain (other parts from reference TRBV18 and TRBJ2-5): NAGVMQNPRHLVRRRGQEARLRCSPMKGHSHVYWYRQLPEEGLKFMVYLQKENIIDESGMPKERFSAEFPKEGPSILRIQQVVRGDSAAYFCASSRTSGGETQYFGPGTRLLVL.

This chain connects TRBV24-1 to TRBJ2-5, with 11 positions matching TRBD1. The germline gives CDR1 KGHDR, CDR2 SFDVKD. Trimming cost V 5 bases and J 5 bases; bases outside gene matches: 12. The CDR3 runs to 17 residues. Written as DNA, the CDR3 is TGTGCCACCAGTGCACTTTCCGGGACAGGGGGATTGGAGACCCAGTACTTC. It encodes CATSALSGTGGLETQYF.

The V and J genes are TRBV5-6 and TRBJ1-6; the D gene is possibly TRBD1 (5 bases). Trimming cost V 0 bases and J 0 bases, with 10 bases left between them. The CDR3 loop spans 17 amino acids. Germline loops: CDR1 SGHDT, CDR2 YYEEEE. The CDR3 spells CASSLGGISSYNSPLHF. DNA of the CDR3: TGTGCCAGCAGCTTGGGGGGCATAAGCTCCTATAATTCACCCCTCCACTTT.

Many counts were recorded for this clone. The gene calls are TRBV19 and TRBJ1-5; 7 positions agree with TRBD1. CDR3 size: 15 residues. Germline V gene data show CDR1 as LNHDA and CDR2 as SQIVND (reference sequence). V shed 7 bases and J 2 bases; nucleotides not matched to a gene: 8. DNA of the CDR3: TGTGCCAGTAACCGGGACAGTTACGGCAATCAGCCCCAGCATTTT. Protein sequence: CASNRDSYGNQPQHF.

This chain connects TRBV10-3 to TRBJ2-1, with TRBD2 matching over 7 bases. Per germline, CDR1 ENHRY and CDR2 SYGVKD. V was clipped by 3 bases and J by 7 bases; unmatched bases: 15. The CDR3 runs 17 residues. CDR3 protein: CAISDTASGPFRNEQFF. For the CDR3, the DNA is TGTGCCATCAGTGATACGGCTAGCGGCCCCTTTCGAAATGAGCAGTTCTTC.

This clone was picked up one time. V gene TRBV18 combines with J gene TRBJ2-2, with TRBD2 identical over 8 bases. From germline, CDR1 is KGHSH and CDR2 LQKENI. The CDR3 contains 16 residues. Unmatched junction bases numbered 4, after V lost 3 bases and J lost 1 base. CDR3 sequence: CASSPNLAGNTGELFF. In nucleotides, the CDR3 is TGTGCCAGCTCACCGAACCTAGCGGGGAACACCGGGGAGCTGTTTTTT.

The chain joins TRBV7-2 to TRBJ2-4; D is unclear. CDR3 length equals 16 residues. The V and J ends lost 3 bases and 0 bases respectively, with 12 bases between them. Germline loops: CDR1 SGHTA, CDR2 FQGNSA. CDR3 loop: CASSFSVSIAKNIQYF. CDR3 DNA: TGTGCCAGCAGCTTTTCGGTATCTATAGCCAAAAACATTCAGTACTTC.

The gene calls are TRBV5-6 and TRBJ1-5; 9 bases match TRBD1. V dropped 3 bases and J dropped 0; count of bases not matched to a gene: 7. The germline gives CDR1 SGHDT, CDR2 YYEEEE. The CDR3 consists of 17 residues. CDR3 region: CASSSGTGLFSNQPQHF. In DNA form, the CDR3 reads TGTGCCAGCAGCTCCGGGACAGGGCTCTTTAGCAATCAGCCCCAGCATTTT.

The chain is built from TRBV28 and TRBJ2-3; 10 nucleotides agree with TRBD2. The CDR3 consists of 15 residues. Looked up from germline, CDR1 is MDHEN and CDR2 is SYDVKM. The trim removed 6 bases at V and 6 bases at J, leaving 9 bases unmatched. The CDR3 protein is CASRSTSGTWDTQYF. CDR3 coding DNA: TGTGCCAGCAGGTCTACTAGCGGGACCTGGGATACGCAGTATTTT.

This rearrangement joins TRBV10-3 to TRBJ1-2, with D possibly TRBD1 on 6 matching bases. V was pared by 3 bases and J by 8 bases, with 19 bases between. Germline CDR1 and CDR2: ENHRY and SYGVKD. This CDR3 is 15 amino acids long. DNA for the CDR3: TGTGCCATCAGTGATGGGCGCGCAGGGGCCGGGGGCTACACCTTC. The encoded protein is CAISDGRAGAGGYTF.

V usage is TRBV5-1 and J usage is TRBJ1-4, with TRBD1 identical over 9 bases. CDR1 SGHRS and CDR2 YFSETQ come from the germline V gene. This CDR3 comprises 14 residues. Trimming took 4 bases from V and 8 from J; bases not matched to a gene: 6. The CDR3 region is CASSAQGAAEKLFF. For the CDR3, the DNA is TGCGCCAGCAGCGCACAGGGGGCCGCGGAAAAACTGTTTTTT.

This rearrangement joins TRBV5-1 to TRBJ1-4; D possibly corresponds to TRBD1 (5 bases). The V and J ends lost 4 bases and 7 bases respectively, with 14 bases between them. The V gene's germline CDR1 is SGHRS and CDR2 YFSETQ. The CDR3 spans 14 residues. The CDR3: CASSPDGGGEKLFF. DNA for the CDR3: TGCGCCAGCAGCCCCGACGGGGGGGGTGAAAAACTGTTTTTT.

V gene TRBV30 combines with J gene TRBJ2-1; D not resolved. Germline V CDR1 and CDR2: GTSNPN, SVGIG (reference sequence). The V end was cut by 2 bases, the J end by 7 bases, with 6 bases between. This CDR3 comprises 11 residues. The CDR3 DNA sequence: TGTGCCTGGAGTTTGAGGAATGAGCAGTTCTTC. Translating gives CAWSLRNEQFF.

This sequence joins TRBV6-5 and TRBJ1-1; D is possibly TRBD1 (5 bases). The V gene lost 6 bases and the J gene lost 7 bases, with 18 bases spanning the gap. Germline V gives CDR1 MNHEY, CDR2 SVGAGI. This CDR3 has 14 residues. As DNA, the CDR3 is TGTGCCAGCAGCGTCGGACGGTTGGGGGGTGAAGCTTTCTTT. It is translated as CASSVGRLGGEAFF.

The chain joins TRBV19 to TRBJ2-7; 8 bases are a match to TRBD1. CDR1 and CDR2 (germline): LNHDA, SQIVND (reference sequence). Trimming removed 3 bases from V and 1 base from J; junction bases left unmatched: 5. CDR3 size: 15 residues. The CDR3 region is CASSMTGQESYEQYF. The CDR3 nucleotides read TGTGCCAGTAGTATGACGGGACAGGAATCCTACGAGCAGTACTTC.

The chain combines TRBV6-2 or TRBV6-3 with TRBJ1-5; the match to TRBD1 covers 10 bases. This CDR3 region has 16 residues. Trimming cost V 2 bases and J 4 bases; bases outside gene matches: 5. Germline V gene lookup returns CDR1 MNHEY and CDR2 SVGEGT. The CDR3 nucleotides read TGTGCCAGCAGTTACCGGAGGGGACAGGGGAATCAGCCCCAGCATTTT. Translating gives CASSYRRGQGNQPQHF.

This rearrangement joins TRBV30 to TRBJ2-1; a possible D gene is TRBD2 (7 bases). V dropped 4 bases and J dropped 9 bases, with 19 bases sitting between them. The CDR3 length is 14 residues. The germline V gene has CDR1 GTSNPN and CDR2 SVGIG (reference sequence). CDR3 sequence reads: CAWKMGGAISEQFF. Written as DNA, the CDR3 is TGTGCCTGGAAGATGGGGGGGGCTATTTCTGAGCAGTTCTTC. The full variable domain, completed using reference TRBV30 and TRBJ2-1, is SQTIHQWPATLVQPVGSPLSLECTVEGTSNPNLYWYRQAAGRGLQLLFYSVGIGQISSEVPQNLSASRPQDRQFILSSKKLLLSDSGFYLCAWKMGGAISEQFFGPGTRLTVL.

The rearrangement joins TRBV3-1 (or the pseudogene TRBV3-2) to TRBJ2-7; 7 bases match TRBD1. J lost 5 bases, V lost 3 bases, and 7 bases had no gene match. Germline CDR1 reads LGHDT; CDR2 reads YNNKEL (reference sequence). This CDR3 is built from 14 residues. The CDR3 DNA follows: TGTGCCAGCAGCCATATAACAGGGGTCAACGAGCAGTACTTC. This gives the protein CASSHITGVNEQYF.